The 17 T cell receptor beta chains below come from one sample, sequenced in a study of shared clonotypes between healthy human individuals (TCRdb year 2020). Receptor amplification or capture employed the immunoSEQ multiplex PCR assay. Sourced from immuneACCESS, this table was stored by TCRdb with only in-frame sequences that have V and J called. A share of the clones is absent; for the studies checked, an unresolved V gene accounts for under half, and the remainder has no known explanation. The sample table holds over a million clones, of which more than 75% were seen once. The leading ten clones occupy approximately 0.5% of the sample. Sequencing was carried out using memory CD4+ T cells from PBMCs. This specimen's cell subset or site label, per the study, means: CD45RA-negative fraction. All receptors derive from a man between 18 and 29 years old in good health. Some clones in this sample may be carry-over from other donors' samples.

In the case of this clone: The identical CDR3 is also encoded by other nucleotide sequences in the sample. The chain is built from TRBV19 and TRBJ2-2; 11 bases align to TRBD1. The V segment lost 5 bases and the J segment 4 bases; nucleotides outside the gene matches: 6. The CDR3 is 16 amino acids. The V gene's germline CDR1 is LNHDA and CDR2 SQIVND (reference sequence). The CDR3 nucleotides read TGTGCCAGTAGTGGCGGACAGGGGGCGGGCACCGGGGAGCTGTTTTTT. Amino acids: CASSGGQGAGTGELFF. Full variable domain (rest looked up from reference TRBV19 and TRBJ2-2): DGGITQSPKYLFRKEGQNVTLSCEQNLNHDAMYWYRQDPGQGLRLIYYSQIVNDFQKGDIAEGYSVSREKKESFPLTVTSAQKNPTAFYLCASSGGQGAGTGELFFGEGSRLTVL.

The rearrangement joins TRBV27 to TRBJ1-2; the D is unclear. V was cut by 3 bases and J by 2 bases, with 7 bases left in between. This CDR3 is built from 13 residues. CDR1 is MNHEY and CDR2 is SMNVEV in the germline V gene (reference sequence). The CDR3 bases are TGTGCCAGCAGTTTCTCGGACAACTATGGCTACACCTTC. The encoded protein is CASSFSDNYGYTF.

This clone showed up just once. The rearrangement links TRBV30 to TRBJ1-5; D is perhaps TRBD1 (5 bases). V shed 2 bases and J shed 9 bases, with 11 bases lying between them. This CDR3 spans 12 amino acids. Germline V CDR1 and CDR2: GTSNPN, SVGIG (reference sequence). CDR3 amino acids: CAWSIGARPQHF. In DNA form, the CDR3 reads TGTGCCTGGAGTATAGGGGCGAGGCCCCAGCATTTT.

As DNA, the CDR3 is TGCGCCAGCAGCCCGCGCGGAGGGAATCGAGAGACCCAGTACTTC. It is translated as CASSPRGGNRETQYF. The chain links TRBV5-1 to TRBJ2-5; D may be TRBD2 (6 bases). CDR3 length: 15 residues. V was cut by 4 bases and J by 4 bases, with 17 bases left in between. Germline assignment: CDR1 SGHRS and CDR2 YFSETQ.

The gene calls are TRBV19 and TRBJ1-2; D might be TRBD1 (6 bases). The CDR3 is made up of 16 amino acids. Trimming took 2 bases from V and 2 from J, leaving 15 bases between them. Germline V gene lookup returns CDR1 LNHDA and CDR2 SQIVND (reference sequence). The DNA for the CDR3 is TGTGCCAGTAGTATACCCAACAGGGAGGGGAACTATGGCTACACCTTC. As protein: CASSIPNREGNYGYTF.

This clone has a handful of counts. The chain links TRBV7-7 to TRBJ2-2; D is undetermined. CDR1 SSHAT and CDR2 FNYEAQ come from the germline V gene (reference sequence). The CDR3 consists of 12 residues. Trimming took off 4 bases at V and 6 bases at J, with 6 bases between the two ends. This CDR3 reads CASSSASGELFF. The CDR3 nucleotides are TGTGCCAGCAGCTCTGCTTCCGGGGAGCTGTTTTTT.

The chain recombines TRBV30 with TRBJ2-3; 10 bases map to TRBD2. V trimming: 4 bases; J trimming: 2 bases; junction bases outside the gene matches: 3. Germline lookup yields CDR1 GTSNPN and CDR2 SVGIG (reference sequence). The CDR3 has 14 residues. In DNA, the CDR3 is TGTGCCTGGAAGCTAGCGGGGGCCACAGATACGCAGTATTTT. As protein: CAWKLAGATDTQYF.

This clone was seen just once. J is TRBJ2-6 and V is TRBV19; TRBD2 is a possible D gene (5 bases). V was clipped by 3 bases and J by 2 bases, with 26 bases between them. Germline CDR1 is LNHDA and CDR2 is SQIVND (reference sequence). This CDR3 region has 21 residues. CDR3 sequence reads: CASSMPPVWEYLGPGANVLTF. CDR3 DNA: TGTGCCAGTAGTATGCCACCAGTCTGGGAGTATTTAGGTCCTGGGGCCAACGTCCTGACTTTC.

The rearrangement joins TRBV11-2 to TRBJ2-5, with TRBD2 matching over 9 bases. This CDR3 spans 14 amino acids. J gave up 3 bases and V 6 bases, and 5 bases lay outside the gene matches. Per germline, CDR1 SGHAT and CDR2 FQNNGV. The CDR3 nucleotides read TGTGCCAGCAGGCGGCTAGCGGGGAAAGAGACCCAGTACTTC. Encoded protein: CASRRLAGKETQYF.

The chain combines TRBV11-2 with TRBJ2-5, with D maybe TRBD1 (6 bases). The J call may be wrong; the DNA end is better matched by TRBJ2-7. Germline V lookup: CDR1 SGHAT, CDR2 FQNNGV. The CDR3 spans 16 residues. In DNA form, the CDR3 reads TGTGCCAGCAGCTTAGATCTGTGGACAGTAGTCTACGAGCAGTACTTC. Translating gives CASSLDLWTVVYEQYF.

V is TRBV27 and J is TRBJ2-7; tentative D call: TRBD2 (5 bases). V lost 8 bases, J lost 0 bases, and 11 bases lay in between. Germline V gene lookup returns CDR1 MNHEY and CDR2 SMNVEV (reference sequence). The CDR3 runs 13 residues. CDR3: CASWRALSYEQYF. Written as DNA, the CDR3 is TGTGCCAGCTGGCGGGCACTCTCCTACGAGCAGTACTTC.

V gene TRBV7-3 combines with J gene TRBJ1-1, with D tentatively TRBD1 (5 bases). Germline V CDR1 and CDR2: SGHTA, FQGTGA. The CDR3 loop spans 13 amino acids. CDR3 sequence (DNA): TGTGTCCATGTCACAGGCAGCAACACTGAAGCTTTCTTT. Its translation: CVHVTGSNTEAFF.

The V gene is TRBV5-1, the J gene TRBJ2-2, with D uncertain. The germline V and J ends were trimmed by 1 base and 3 bases, with 13 bases remaining between them. This CDR3 has 16 amino acids. The germline V gene encodes CDR1 SGHRS and CDR2 YFSETQ. The CDR3 DNA sequence: TGCGCCAGCAGCTTGTCGGTTGTCGGAGACACCGGGGAGCTGTTTTTT. Translating gives CASSLSVVGDTGELFF.

V is TRBV9 and J is TRBJ1-1; tentatively, D is TRBD1 (5 bases). Looked up from germline, CDR1 is SGDLS and CDR2 is YYNGEE. The CDR3 is made up of 14 amino acids. V lost 4 bases and J lost 2, with 12 bases in between. As DNA, the CDR3 is TGTGCCAGCAGCCCCGGGGGGGGTAACACTGAAGCTTTCTTT. Amino acid sequence: CASSPGGGNTEAFF. Full variable domain (outside the CDR3, taken from reference TRBV9 and TRBJ1-1): DSGVTQTPKHLITATGQRVTLRCSPRSGDLSVYWYQQSLDQGLQFLIQYYNGEERAKGNILERFSAQQFPDLHSELNLSSLELGDSALYFCASSPGGGNTEAFFGQGTRLTVV.

The genes are TRBV30 and TRBJ1-2; TRBD1 is a possible D gene (6 bases). Germline assignment: CDR1 GTSNPN and CDR2 SVGIG (reference sequence). The CDR3 is 13 residues long. V was shortened by 0 bases and J by 4 bases, with 9 bases between the two germline ends. CDR3 nucleotide sequence: TGTGCCTGGAGTGTAGGCAGGGGCTATGGCTACACCTTC. It yields the protein CAWSVGRGYGYTF.

V and J are TRBV5-1 and TRBJ2-7; D may be TRBD2 (6 bases). CDR1 is SGHRS, CDR2 YFSETQ, per germline. The CDR3 runs to 15 residues. The V end was cut by 4 bases, the J end by 3 bases, with 17 bases between. The CDR3 reads CASSLAIGQYYEQYF. CDR3 sequence (DNA): TGCGCCAGCAGCCTAGCGATCGGCCAGTACTACGAGCAGTACTTC.

This clone was seen many times. The chain carries TRBV7-7 and TRBJ2-5; TRBD1 matches 9 bases. Per germline, CDR1 SSHAT and CDR2 FNYEAQ (reference sequence). This CDR3 spans 14 amino acids. Trimming took 4 bases from V and 2 from J; bases not matched to a gene: 2. The DNA for the CDR3 is TGTGCCAGCAGCTCCGGACAGGGGCAAGAGACCCAGTACTTC. It yields the protein CASSSGQGQETQYF.